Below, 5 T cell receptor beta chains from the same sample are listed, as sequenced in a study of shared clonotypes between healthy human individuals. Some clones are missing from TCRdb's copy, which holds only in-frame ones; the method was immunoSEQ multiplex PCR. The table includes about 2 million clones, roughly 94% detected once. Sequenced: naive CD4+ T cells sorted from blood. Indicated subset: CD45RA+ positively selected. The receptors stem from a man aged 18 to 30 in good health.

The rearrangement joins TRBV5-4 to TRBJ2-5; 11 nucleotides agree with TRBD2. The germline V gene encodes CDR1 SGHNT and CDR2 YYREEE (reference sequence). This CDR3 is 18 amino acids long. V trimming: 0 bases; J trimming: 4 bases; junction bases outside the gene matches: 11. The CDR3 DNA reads TGTGCCAGCAGCTTGGGGGGGCTAGCGGGAGGTGTAGGAGAGACCCAGTACTTC. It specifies CASSLGGLAGGVGETQYF.

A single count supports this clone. This CDR3 reads CASTATSGGARHEQFF. DNA for the CDR3: TGCGCCAGCACCGCGACTAGCGGGGGGGCCAGGCATGAGCAGTTCTTC. The rearrangement links TRBV5-1 to TRBJ2-1; 14 nucleotides align to TRBD2. The germline gives CDR1 SGHRS, CDR2 YFSETQ. Trimming at V came to 6 bases and at J to 8 bases, leaving 10 bases not matched to a gene. This CDR3 region has 16 residues.

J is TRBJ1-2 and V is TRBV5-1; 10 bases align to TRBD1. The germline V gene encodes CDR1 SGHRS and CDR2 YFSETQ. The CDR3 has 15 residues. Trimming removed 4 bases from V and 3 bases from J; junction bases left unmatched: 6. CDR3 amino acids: CASSSAGTGDYGYTF. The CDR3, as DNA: TGCGCCAGCAGCAGTGCCGGGACAGGGGACTATGGCTACACCTTC.

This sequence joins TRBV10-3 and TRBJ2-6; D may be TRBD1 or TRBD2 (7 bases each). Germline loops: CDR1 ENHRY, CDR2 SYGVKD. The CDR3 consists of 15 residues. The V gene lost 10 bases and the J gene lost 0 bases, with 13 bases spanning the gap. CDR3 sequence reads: CASGGQLSGANVLTF. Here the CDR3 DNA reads TGTGCCAGCGGGGGACAGCTCTCTGGGGCCAACGTCCTGACTTTC.

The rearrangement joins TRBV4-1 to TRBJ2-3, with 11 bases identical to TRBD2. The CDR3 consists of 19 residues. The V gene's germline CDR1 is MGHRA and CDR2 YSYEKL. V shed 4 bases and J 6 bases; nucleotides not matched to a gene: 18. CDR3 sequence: CASSRGGLAGDRGLDTQYF. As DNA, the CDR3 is TGCGCCAGCAGCCGAGGCGGACTAGCGGGCGACCGTGGTTTGGATACGCAGTATTTT.